The 12 T cell receptor beta chains below were found in one sample sequenced in a study of blood T cell repertoires in COVID-19. Assay used: immunoSEQ multiplex PCR; TCRdb lists only in-frame clones, some missing. The repertoire holds approximately 180,000 clones, with around nine tenths as singletons. Input material: peripheral blood. These receptors originate from a woman in her 70s with COVID-19, enrolled during active disease.

For this clone: Different DNA sequences within this sample yield the same CDR3. The rearrangement joins TRBV7-3 to TRBJ1-1, with D perhaps matching TRBD1 (6 bases). The CDR3 covers 13 residues. The germline V gene encodes CDR1 SGHTA and CDR2 FQGTGA. The germline V and J ends were trimmed by 4 bases and 2 bases, with 8 bases remaining between them. CDR3 amino acids: CASSSQGNTEAFF. The CDR3 DNA follows: TGTGCCAGCAGCTCACAGGGAAACACTGAAGCTTTCTTT.

This chain connects TRBV7-9 to TRBJ2-7, with 15 bases lining up with TRBD2. Unmatched junction bases numbered 10, after V lost 4 bases and J lost 0 bases. The CDR3 totals 19 residues. Germline CDR1 is SEHNR and CDR2 is FQNEAQ (reference sequence). The DNA for the CDR3 is TGTGCCAGCAGCTCCCTGGGACTAGCGGGAGGTCTCTACTCCTACGAGCAGTACTTC. This sequence encodes CASSSLGLAGGLYSYEQYF.

This clone was seen a single time. At one end the junction does not follow the germline gene, possibly because of a read error. The rearrangement joins TRBV18 to TRBJ2-7, with D maybe TRBD1 (6 bases). The CDR3 is 12 residues long. Germline V gives CDR1 KGHSH, CDR2 LQKENI. CDR3 in DNA: TGTGCCAGCTCACCAGGGGGCTACAAGCAGTACTTC. The encoded protein is CASSPGGYKQYF.

The rearrangement links TRBV19 to TRBJ2-2; D possibly corresponds to TRBD2 (5 bases). The V gene's germline CDR1 is LNHDA and CDR2 SQIVND (reference sequence). The length of the CDR3 is 16 residues. V dropped 1 base and J dropped 2 bases, with 11 bases sitting between them. CDR3 sequence: CASSIGGSVNTGELFF. The CDR3 region has the DNA TGTGCCAGTAGTATAGGTGGTAGCGTCAACACCGGGGAGCTGTTTTTT.

The chain is built from TRBV9 and TRBJ1-5; 7 bases align to TRBD1. CDR3 size: 15 residues. Germline lookup yields CDR1 SGDLS and CDR2 YYNGEE. V shed 1 base, J shed 6 bases, and the junction held 7 bases outside the gene matches. CDR3 sequence: CASSVSGGPSQPQHF. CDR3 coding DNA: TGTGCCAGCAGCGTATCAGGGGGGCCCAGTCAGCCCCAGCATTTT. Variable domain in full (rest from reference TRBV9 and TRBJ1-5): DSGVTQTPKHLITATGQRVTLRCSPRSGDLSVYWYQQSLDQGLQFLIQYYNGEERAKGNILERFSAQQFPDLHSELNLSSLELGDSALYFCASSVSGGPSQPQHFGDGTRLSIL.

This chain uses TRBV7-6 with TRBJ1-4; D possibly corresponds to TRBD1 (5 bases). Trimming removed 1 base from V and 7 bases from J, with 10 bases in between. The CDR3 length is 14 residues. Germline V gives CDR1 SGHVS, CDR2 FNYEAQ. CDR3 amino acids: CASSLGQGSEKLFF. DNA for the CDR3: TGTGCCAGCAGCTTAGGTCAGGGCAGTGAAAAACTGTTTTTT.

The genes are TRBV29-1 and TRBJ1-5; D is perhaps TRBD1 (5 bases). In germline, CDR1 is SQVTM, CDR2 ANQGSEA. V was shortened by 4 bases and J by 6 bases, with 13 bases between the two germline ends. The CDR3 runs to 13 residues. The DNA for the CDR3 is TGCAGCGTTGTAGGGGTACTGGGTCAGCCCCAGCATTTT. As protein: CSVVGVLGQPQHF.

The genes are TRBV7-3 and TRBJ2-3; 10 nucleotides align to TRBD1. V shed 6 bases, J shed 0 bases, and the junction held 3 bases outside the gene matches. The CDR3 is 15 residues long. In germline, CDR1 is SGHTA, CDR2 FQGTGA. The CDR3 region has the DNA TGTGCCAGCAGGCGACAGGGGGCCAGCACAGATACGCAGTATTTT. Translated: CASRRQGASTDTQYF.

The V and J genes are TRBV19 and TRBJ2-1, with TRBD2 identical over 8 bases. The CDR3 is 15 amino acids. Germline-derived CDR1 and CDR2 are LNHDA and SQIVND (reference sequence). The trim removed 1 base at V and 2 bases at J, leaving 1 base unmatched. CDR3 DNA: TGTGCCAGTAGTATAGGTAGCGGGGCCTACAATGAGCAGTTCTTC. Residues: CASSIGSGAYNEQFF.

This sequence joins TRBV11-3 and TRBJ2-5; 11 bases are a match to TRBD2. Looked up from germline, CDR1 is SGHNT and CDR2 is YENEEA. The CDR3 spans 14 residues. Trimming took 5 bases from V and 2 from J; bases not matched to a gene: 1. The CDR3 DNA is TGTGCCAGCAGCCGGACTAGCGGGCAAGAGACCCAGTACTTC. It is translated as CASSRTSGQETQYF.

The chain has TRBV9 and TRBJ1-2; the match to TRBD1 covers 9 bases. CDR3 length: 14 residues. The junction had 2 bases not matched to a gene; V was cut back by 0 bases and J by 5 bases. CDR1 and CDR2 from the germline V gene are SGDLS and YYNGEE. The CDR3 bases are TGTGCCAGCAGCGTAGAGACAGGGGGGTATGGCTACACCTTC. Protein: CASSVETGGYGYTF.

The rearrangement joins TRBV7-8 to TRBJ2-5, with 8 bases aligning to TRBD2. Germline assignment: CDR1 SGHVS and CDR2 FQNEAQ. The CDR3 length is 17 residues. With 5 bases clipped from V and 3 bases from J, the junction kept 14 bases outside the gene matches. The DNA of the CDR3 is TGTGCCAGCAGCCAAGGATCAAGCGGGAGAGAGGAAGAGACCCAGTACTTC. As protein: CASSQGSSGREEETQYF.